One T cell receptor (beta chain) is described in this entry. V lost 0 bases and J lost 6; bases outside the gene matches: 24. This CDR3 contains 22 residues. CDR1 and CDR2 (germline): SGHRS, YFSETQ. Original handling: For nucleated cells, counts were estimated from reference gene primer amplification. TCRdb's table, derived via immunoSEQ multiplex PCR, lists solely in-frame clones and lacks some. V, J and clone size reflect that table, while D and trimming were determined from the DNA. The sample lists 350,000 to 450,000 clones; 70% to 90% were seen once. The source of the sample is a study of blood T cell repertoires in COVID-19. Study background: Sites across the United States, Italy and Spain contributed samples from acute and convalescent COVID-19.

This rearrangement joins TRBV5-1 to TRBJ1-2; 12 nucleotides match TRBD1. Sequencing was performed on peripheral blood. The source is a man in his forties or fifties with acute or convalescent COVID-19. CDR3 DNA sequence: TGCGCCAGCAGCTTGGAAGGGACCCTGCCCCCGTGGGCGGGACAGGGGGCGGATGGCTACACCTTC. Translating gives CASSLEGTLPPWAGQGADGYTF.